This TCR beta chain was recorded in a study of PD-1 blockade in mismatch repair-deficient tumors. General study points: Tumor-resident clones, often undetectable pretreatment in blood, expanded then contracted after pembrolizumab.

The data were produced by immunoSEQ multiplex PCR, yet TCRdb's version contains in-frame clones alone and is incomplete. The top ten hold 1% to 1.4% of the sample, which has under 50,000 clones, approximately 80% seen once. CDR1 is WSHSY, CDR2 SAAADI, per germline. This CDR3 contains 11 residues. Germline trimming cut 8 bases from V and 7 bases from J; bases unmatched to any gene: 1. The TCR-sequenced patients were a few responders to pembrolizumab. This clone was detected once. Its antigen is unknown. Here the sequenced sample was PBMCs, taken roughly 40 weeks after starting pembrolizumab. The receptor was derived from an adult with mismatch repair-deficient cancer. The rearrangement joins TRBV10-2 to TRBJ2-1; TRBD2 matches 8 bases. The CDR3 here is CASLAGNEQFF. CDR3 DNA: TGCGCCAGCTTAGCGGGGAATGAGCAGTTCTTC.